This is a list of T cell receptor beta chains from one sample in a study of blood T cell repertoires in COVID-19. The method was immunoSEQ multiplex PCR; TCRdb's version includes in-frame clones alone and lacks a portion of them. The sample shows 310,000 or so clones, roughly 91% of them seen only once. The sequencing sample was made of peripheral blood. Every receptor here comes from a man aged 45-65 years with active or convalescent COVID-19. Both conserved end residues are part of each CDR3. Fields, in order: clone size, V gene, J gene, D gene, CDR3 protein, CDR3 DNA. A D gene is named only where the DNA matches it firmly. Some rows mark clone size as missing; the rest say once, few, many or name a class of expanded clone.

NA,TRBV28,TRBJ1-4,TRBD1,CASSKQGAGANEKLFF,TGTGCCAGCAGTAAACAGGGGGCAGGAGCTAATGAAAAACTGTTTTTT
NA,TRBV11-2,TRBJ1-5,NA,CASSLYGGENQPQHF,TGTGCCAGCAGCTTATATGGGGGGGAGAATCAGCCCCAGCATTTT
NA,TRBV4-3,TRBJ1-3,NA,CASSHEVRTISGNTIYF,TGCGCCAGCAGCCATGAAGTCAGAACAATCTCTGGAAACACCATATATTTT
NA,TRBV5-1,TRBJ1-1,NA,CASSLQRANTEAFF,TGCGCCAGCAGCTTACAGAGAGCGAACACTGAAGCTTTCTTT
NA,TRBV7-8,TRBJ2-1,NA,CASSLGEYNEQFF,TGTGCCAGCAGCTTAGGGGAGTACAATGAGCAGTTCTTC
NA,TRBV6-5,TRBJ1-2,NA,CASSRIDSQRGYTF,TGTGCCAGCAGTCGCATAGACAGCCAACGAGGCTACACCTTC
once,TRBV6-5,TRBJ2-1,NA,CASTNTRGRNEQFF,TGTGCCAGCACTAATACCCGGGGGAGGAATGAGCAGTTCTTC
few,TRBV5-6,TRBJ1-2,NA,CASSHSAGASAGNYGYTF,TGTGCCAGCAGCCATTCGGCGGGGGCGTCGGCGGGTAACTATGGCTACACCTTC
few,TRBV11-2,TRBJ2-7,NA,CASSLASQSLSYEQYF,TGTGCCAGCAGCTTAGCCTCCCAATCACTTTCCTACGAGCAGTACTTC
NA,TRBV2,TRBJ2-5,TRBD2,CASRPLGGDQETQYF,TGTGCCAGCAGACCCCTCGGGGGGGATCAAGAGACCCAGTACTTC
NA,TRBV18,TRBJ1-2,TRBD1,CASSDGQGAQGYTF,TGTGCCAGCTCGGATGGACAGGGGGCGCAGGGCTACACCTTC
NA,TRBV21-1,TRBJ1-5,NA,CASSKGKDRSEWDQPQHF,TGTGCCAGCAGCAAAGGGAAGGACAGGTCTGAATGGGATCAGCCCCAGCATTTT
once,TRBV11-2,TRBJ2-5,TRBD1,CASSPPGTGEETQYF,TGTGCCAGCAGCCCCCCCGGGACAGGGGAGGAGACCCAGTACTTC
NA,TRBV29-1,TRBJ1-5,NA,CSVIPDRGPQHF,TGCAGCGTTATACCCGATAGAGGGCCCCAGCATTTT
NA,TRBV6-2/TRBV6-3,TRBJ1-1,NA,CASSYQGNTEAFF,TGTGCCAGCAGTTACCAGGGGAACACTGAAGCTTTCTTT
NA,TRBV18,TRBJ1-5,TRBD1,CASSPWGQVTNQPQHF,TGTGCCAGCTCACCTTGGGGACAGGTGACCAATCAGCCCCAGCATTTT
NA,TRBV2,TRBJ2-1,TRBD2,CASSEALLAGGRIEQFF,TGTGCCAGCAGTGAAGCGCTTCTAGCGGGGGGGCGCATTGAGCAGTTCTTC
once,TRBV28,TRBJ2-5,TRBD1,CASSLTRDRVGQETQYF,TGTGCCAGCAGTTTAACCAGGGACAGGGTGGGCCAAGAGACCCAGTACTTC
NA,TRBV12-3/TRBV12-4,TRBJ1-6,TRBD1,CASSFDRDSPLHF,TGTGCCAGCAGTTTCGACAGGGATTCACCCCTCCACTTT
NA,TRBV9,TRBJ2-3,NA,CASSPFGPRQGTDTQYF,TGTGCCAGCAGCCCATTCGGACCTAGACAGGGCACAGATACGCAGTATTTT
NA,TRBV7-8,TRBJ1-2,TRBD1,CASSFEDRPHGYTF,TGTGCCAGCAGCTTCGAGGACAGGCCCCATGGCTACACCTTC
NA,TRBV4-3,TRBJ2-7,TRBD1,CASSTLTGSNHEQYF,TGCGCCAGCAGCACCCTGACAGGGAGTAACCACGAGCAGTACTTC
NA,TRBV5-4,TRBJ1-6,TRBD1,CASSQATGGANNSPLHF,TGTGCCAGCAGTCAAGCTACAGGGGGCGCAAATAATTCACCCCTCCACTTT
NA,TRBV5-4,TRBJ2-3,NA,CASSWQARGDTQYF,TGTGCCAGCAGCTGGCAGGCTAGAGGGGATACGCAGTATTTT
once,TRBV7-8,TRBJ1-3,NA,CASSPGRNTIYF,TGTGCCAGCAGCCCAGGGAGAAACACCATATATTTT
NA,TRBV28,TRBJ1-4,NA,CASSEQGFPGKLFF,TGTGCCAGCAGTGAACAGGGTTTTCCAGGAAAACTGTTTTTT
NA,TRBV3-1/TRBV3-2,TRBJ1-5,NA,CASSQGGRNEPQHF,TGTGCCAGCAGCCAAGGTGGCAGGAATGAGCCCCAGCATTTT
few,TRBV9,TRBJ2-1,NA,CASSVAPGVSYNEQFF,TGTGCCAGCAGCGTAGCCCCAGGGGTTTCCTACAATGAGCAGTTCTTC
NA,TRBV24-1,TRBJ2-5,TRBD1,CATSDIRDRDFNQETQYF,TGTGCCACCAGTGATATCCGGGACAGGGATTTTAACCAAGAGACCCAGTACTTC
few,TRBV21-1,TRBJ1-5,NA,CASSKRPPGGTTNQPQHF,TGTGCCAGCAGCAAAAGGCCCCCCGGGGGTACAACCAATCAGCCCCAGCATTTT
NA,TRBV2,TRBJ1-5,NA,CASSGGRTNQPQHF,TGTGCCAGCAGTGGGGGAAGGACTAATCAGCCCCAGCATTTT
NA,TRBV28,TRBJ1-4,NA,CASSEDTSTNEKLFF,TGTGCCAGCAGTGAGGACACCTCAACTAATGAAAAACTGTTTTTT
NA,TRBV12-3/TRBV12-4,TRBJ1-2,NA,CASSLAGYGYTF,TGTGCCAGCAGTTTAGCCGGGTATGGCTACACCTTC
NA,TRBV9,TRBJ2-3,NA,CASSVDIAGTDTQYF,TGTGCCAGCAGCGTAGATATAGCGGGCACAGATACGCAGTATTTT
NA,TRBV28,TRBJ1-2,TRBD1,CASSFSDRAYVGYTF,TGTGCCAGCAGTTTTTCCGACAGGGCCTATGTAGGCTACACCTTC
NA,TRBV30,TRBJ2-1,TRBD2,CAWTSGGPHRDNEQFF,TGTGCCTGGACTAGCGGGGGGCCCCATAGGGACAATGAGCAGTTCTTC
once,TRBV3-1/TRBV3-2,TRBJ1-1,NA,CASTRGTTNTEAFF,TGTGCCAGCACCCGAGGGACAACGAACACTGAAGCTTTCTTT
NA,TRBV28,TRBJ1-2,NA,CASSSRGNNYGYTF,TGTGCCAGCAGTTCGAGGGGGAATAACTATGGCTACACCTTC
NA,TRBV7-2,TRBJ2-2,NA,CASSLVSGAGELFF,TGTGCCAGCAGCTTAGTATCGGGTGCCGGGGAGCTGTTTTTT
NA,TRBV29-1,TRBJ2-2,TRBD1,CSAGTGGYTGELFF,TGCAGCGCGGGGACAGGGGGCTACACCGGGGAGCTGTTTTTT
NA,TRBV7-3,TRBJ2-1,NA,CASSLGAGEQFF,TGTGCCAGCAGCTTAGGGGCGGGAGAGCAGTTCTTC
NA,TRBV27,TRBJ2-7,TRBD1,CASRTGGQASNEQYF,TGTGCCAGCAGGACCGGAGGACAGGCTTCAAATGAGCAGTACTTC
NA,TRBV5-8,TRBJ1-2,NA,CASSLYRSSGENGYTF,TGTGCCAGCAGCTTATACAGGTCCTCAGGGGAGAATGGCTACACCTTC
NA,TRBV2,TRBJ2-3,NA,CASSASTSTDTQYF,TGTGCCAGCAGTGCATCTACTAGCACAGATACGCAGTATTTT
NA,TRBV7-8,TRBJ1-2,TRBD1,CASSLGGGQGYGYTF,TGTGCCAGCAGCTTAGGCGGAGGACAGGGCTATGGCTACACCTTC
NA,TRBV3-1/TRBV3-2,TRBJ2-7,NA,CASSLGTQPYEQYF,TGTGCCAGCAGCCTCGGGACACAGCCTTACGAGCAGTACTTC
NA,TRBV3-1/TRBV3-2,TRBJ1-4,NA,CASSQDVGAGEEKLFF,TGTGCCAGCAGCCAAGATGTAGGAGCAGGGGAGGAAAAACTGTTTTTT
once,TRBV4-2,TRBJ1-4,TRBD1,CASSRAGTGSEKLFF,TGTGCCAGCAGCCGGGCAGGGACAGGGAGTGAAAAACTGTTTTTT
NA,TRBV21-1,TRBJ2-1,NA,CASSKNSDLRGGKLGQFF,TGTGCCAGCAGCAAAAACAGCGACCTCCGGGGGGGCAAACTTGGGCAGTTCTTC
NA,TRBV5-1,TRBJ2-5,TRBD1,CASSLGPSGGQETQYF,TGCGCCAGCAGCTTGGGGCCGTCAGGGGGACAAGAGACCCAGTACTTC
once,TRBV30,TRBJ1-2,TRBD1,CAHAPGQDYGYTF,TGTGCCCATGCCCCAGGACAGGACTATGGCTACACCTTC
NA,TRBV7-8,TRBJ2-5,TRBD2,CASRPGLAGDQETQYF,TGTGCCAGCAGACCCGGACTAGCGGGGGACCAAGAGACCCAGTACTTC
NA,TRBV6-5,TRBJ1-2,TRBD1,CASSTRDRTYGYTF,TGTGCCAGCAGTACCCGGGACAGGACGTATGGCTACACCTTC
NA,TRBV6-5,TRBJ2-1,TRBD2,CASSRTSGDYNEQFF,TGTGCCAGCAGCAGGACTAGCGGGGATTACAATGAGCAGTTCTTC
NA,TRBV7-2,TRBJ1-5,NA,CASSFLRGNQPQHF,TGTGCCAGCAGCTTCCTTAGAGGAAATCAGCCCCAGCATTTT
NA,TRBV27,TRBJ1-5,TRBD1,CASSDRRTGRFISQPQHF,TGTGCCAGCAGCGATCGTCGGACAGGTCGGTTCATAAGTCAGCCCCAGCATTTT
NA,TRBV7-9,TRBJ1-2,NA,CASSSRGRPNYGYTF,TGTGCCAGCAGCTCTCGGGGGAGACCTAACTATGGCTACACCTTC
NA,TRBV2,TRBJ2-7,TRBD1,CASRPTGDYEQYF,TGTGCCAGCAGGCCGACAGGGGACTACGAGCAGTACTTC
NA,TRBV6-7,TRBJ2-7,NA,CASSYSDRGSEQYF,TGTGCCAGCAGTTACTCGGATCGAGGGAGCGAGCAGTACTTC